This T cell receptor (beta chain) was recorded in a study of CD8+CD57+ T cells in acquired aplastic anemia. In the study overall: The DNA of sorted CD4+ and CD8+ cells averaged roughly 3.2 ug. Overall study findings and caveats: Patients had roughly 31 CD8+ CDR3 sequences in common with controls (the shared set). Patients did not significantly differ from controls in CD8+ Simpson's diversity.

Researchers used genomic DNA as the template to profile TCR beta VDJ and CDR3. TCRdb re-derived calls from the reads in MiXCR, one entry per CDR3 protein. This table has around 190,000 distinct CDR3 sequences, 50% to 55% appearing once. V shed 5 bases and J 4 bases; nucleotides not matched to a gene: 9. The CDR3 has 14 amino acids. CDR1 DFQATT and CDR2 SNEGSKA come from the germline V gene (reference sequence). As for this clonotype: Its target is unknown.

The sequence was collected from a human donor in good health, serving as a control. J is TRBJ1-2 and V is TRBV20-1, with 8 positions matching TRBD1. What was sequenced was sorted CD4+, CD8+, or CD8+CD57+ T cells (not recorded which) from PBMCs. The CDR3 DNA reads TGCAGTGCTGAACAGGGGGTGAGATTCTATGGCTACACCTTC. Its protein product is CSAEQGVRFYGYTF.